The 22 T cell receptor beta chains presented below share a single source sample, sequenced in a study of T-cell reconstitution after alpha-beta-depleted transplantation in children. Unique molecular identifiers were used to barcode this TCRbeta library. TCRdb ran MiXCR on the PCR reads and lists one entry per CDR3 protein. The table has roughly 490,000 distinct CDR3 sequences, about an eighth seen once; the top ten hold approximately 15%. Source: PBMCs, mostly from graft donor cells, taken 180 days after TCRalphabeta/CD19-depleted stem cell transplant. Every receptor here comes from a female patient aged 2-9 years who had a stem cell transplant for aplastic anemia, so the T cells may come from the graft donor.

This clonotype was seen a few times. This chain joins TRBV10-3 and TRBJ2-2; TRBD1 aligns across 10 bases. V was clipped by 4 bases and J by 6 bases; unmatched bases: 5. The germline gives CDR1 ENHRY, CDR2 SYGVKD. The length of the CDR3 is 15 residues. In nucleotides, the CDR3 is TGTGCCATCAGTGTCGGGACAGGGGTAGCCGGGGAGCTGTTTTTT. This translates into CAISVGTGVAGELFF.

This clonotype has only a few counts. The rearrangement joins TRBV12-3 or TRBV12-4 to TRBJ1-6; possible D gene TRBD1, 6 bases. V shed 6 bases and J shed 9 bases, with 9 bases lying between them. This CDR3 region has 12 residues. CDR3 nucleotide sequence: TGTGCCAGCAGCACCAGGGGTTCACCCCTCCACTTT. The encoded protein is CASSTRGSPLHF.

This clonotype was detected only a few times. V is TRBV11-2 and J is TRBJ2-3, with 8 bases that match TRBD1. The CDR3 spans 14 residues. The ends lost 5 bases at V and 4 bases at J; junction bases unmatched: 5. The germline V gene has CDR1 SGHAT and CDR2 FQNNGV. The CDR3 loop is CASSGKQGADTQYF. For the CDR3, the DNA is TGTGCCAGCAGCGGGAAACAGGGGGCAGATACGCAGTATTTT.

This clonotype was observed a handful of times. The V call is TRBV6-2 or TRBV6-3, the J call TRBJ2-2, with D possibly TRBD2 on 6 matching bases. The germline gives CDR1 MNHEY, CDR2 SVGEGT. Trimming took off 7 bases at V and 1 base at J, with 13 bases between the two ends. CDR3 length: 15 amino acids. CDR3 in amino acids: CASTRGGMNTGELFF. CDR3 sequence (DNA): TGTGCCAGCACCAGAGGCGGGATGAACACCGGGGAGCTGTTTTTT.

CDR3 protein: CASSQGTKISYNEQFF. DNA for the CDR3: TGCGCCAGCAGCCAAGGGACGAAGATCTCCTACAATGAGCAGTTCTTC. The chain joins TRBV4-1 to TRBJ2-1; no definite D call. This CDR3 is 16 amino acids long. Per the germline V gene, CDR1 is MGHRA and CDR2 is YSYEKL. Trimming shortened V by 1 base and J by 0 bases, and 10 bases separated the two germline ends.

V usage is TRBV12-3 or TRBV12-4 and J usage is TRBJ2-5; the match to TRBD2 covers 11 bases. J lost 3 bases, V lost 8 bases, and 11 bases had no gene match. This CDR3 spans 16 amino acids. The CDR3 sequence is CASAHVGTSGKETQYF. The CDR3 DNA reads TGTGCCAGCGCCCACGTCGGGACTAGCGGTAAAGAGACCCAGTACTTC.

V is TRBV29-1 and J is TRBJ2-1, with D unresolved. The CDR3 sequence is 13 residues long. Germline V gives CDR1 SQVTM, CDR2 ANQGSEA. The V end was cut by 3 bases, the J end by 5 bases, with 11 bases between. CDR3 sequence reads: CSVERDRDNEQFF. The CDR3 DNA reads TGCAGCGTTGAGCGAGACCGAGACAATGAGCAGTTCTTC.

The chain recombines TRBV7-2 with TRBJ2-3; D not certain. V shed 1 base and J shed 5 bases, with 16 bases lying between them. The CDR3 consists of 16 residues. Germline V gene lookup returns CDR1 SGHTA and CDR2 FQGNSA. CDR3 sequence reads: CASSLGKARARDTQYF. CDR3 nucleotide sequence: TGTGCCAGCAGCTTAGGCAAGGCGAGAGCCCGAGATACGCAGTATTTT.

The chain employs TRBV3-1 and TRBJ1-2; D gene ambiguous. The germline CDR1 and CDR2 sequences are LGHDT and YNNKEL (reference sequence). The CDR3 consists of 14 residues. Trimming pared 3 bases from V and 3 bases from J, leaving 11 bases between. This CDR3 reads CASSQSGWDYGYTF. The CDR3 DNA is TGTGCCAGCAGCCAGAGTGGGTGGGACTATGGCTACACCTTC.

This clonotype was detected only a few times. This sequence joins TRBV27 and TRBJ2-5, with D maybe TRBD1 (5 bases). Trimming took 5 bases from V and 4 from J, leaving 11 bases between them. The CDR3 spans 13 residues. Germline V gene lookup returns CDR1 MNHEY and CDR2 SMNVEV (reference sequence). CDR3 sequence: CASSTRTLETQYF. CDR3 bases: TGTGCCAGCAGTACCCGGACACTAGAGACCCAGTACTTC.

This clonotype was found a few times. The chain has TRBV7-8 and TRBJ2-7; no reliable D call. Germline V gene sequence: CDR1 SGHVS, CDR2 FQNEAQ. V was pared by 5 bases and J by 3 bases, with 17 bases between. The CDR3 length is 15 residues. CDR3 sequence: CASSPSGLGLYEQYF. The CDR3 DNA is TGTGCCAGCAGCCCGAGTGGCCTAGGGCTCTACGAGCAGTACTTC.

This clonotype was seen a handful of times. V is TRBV27 and J is TRBJ2-1; 7 bases map to TRBD2. V shed 2 bases and J 5 bases; nucleotides not matched to a gene: 6. The germline V gene encodes CDR1 MNHEY and CDR2 SMNVEV (reference sequence). CDR3 length: 15 residues. CDR3 nucleotides: TGTGCCAGCAGTTTACGCGGGGGAGGTCACAATGAGCAGTTCTTC. Its translation: CASSLRGGGHNEQFF.

The V call is TRBV20-1, the J call TRBJ1-4, with D unclear. V was trimmed by 3 bases and J by 0 bases, leaving 11 bases between them. The CDR3 contains 15 residues. Germline V gene sequence: CDR1 DFQATT, CDR2 SNEGSKA (reference sequence). CDR3 bases: TGCAGTGCTAGGCCTGGGCCTACAACTAATGAAAAACTGTTTTTT. Encoded protein: CSARPGPTTNEKLFF.

The sample holds one count of this clonotype. One end of the junction does not line up with germline, which may come from a read error. V is TRBV7-6 and J is TRBJ2-1; D is possibly TRBD2 (5 bases). The CDR3 totals 15 residues. Germline CDR1 and CDR2: SGHVS and FNYEAQ. The CDR3 sequence is CVSSPLGVAYNEQFF. The CDR3 coding sequence is TGTGTCAGCAGCCCCCTCGGGGTCGCATACAATGAGCAGTTCTTC. Based on the CDR3 plus reference TRBV7-6 and TRBJ2-1, the full variable domain is GAGVSQSPRYKVTKRGQDVALRCDPISGHVSLYWYRQALGQGPEFLTYFNYEAQQDKSGLPNDRFSAERPEGSISTLTIQRTEQRDSAMYRCVSSPLGVAYNEQFFGPGTRLTVL.

This clonotype has a handful of counts. V and J are TRBV5-1 and TRBJ1-3; D remains unclear. Germline-derived CDR1 and CDR2 are SGHRS and YFSETQ. This CDR3 is built from 15 residues. V was shortened by 5 bases and J by 0 bases, with 12 bases between the two germline ends. CDR3 in DNA: TGCGCCAGCAGGGCCAGATCGAGCTCTGGAAACACCATATATTTT. Translation gives CASRARSSSGNTIYF.

This clonotype showed up just a few times. The V call is TRBV12-3 or TRBV12-4, the J call TRBJ2-3, with 7 bases fitting TRBD2. After removal of 5 bases from V and 2 bases from J, the junction contained 7 bases not matched to a gene. The CDR3 has 15 residues. The CDR3 DNA follows: TGTGCCAGCAGTCTCGTTAGCGGGCCCACAGATACGCAGTATTTT. It encodes CASSLVSGPTDTQYF.

Ten or more counts support this clonotype. The V gene is TRBV7-9, the J gene TRBJ2-1, with 8 bases identical to TRBD2. The CDR3 covers 14 residues. The junction had 8 bases not matched to a gene; V was cut back by 6 bases and J by 7 bases. Germline lookup yields CDR1 SEHNR and CDR2 FQNEAQ (reference sequence). The CDR3, as DNA: TGTGCCAGCAGACGCCAGACTAGCGAGAATGAGCAGTTCTTC. Encoded protein: CASRRQTSENEQFF.

The chain recombines TRBV9 with TRBJ2-2; no firm D call. Trimming removed 4 bases at V and 5 bases at J, with 18 bases between. Germline V CDR1 and CDR2: SGDLS, YYNGEE. The CDR3 length is 16 residues. For the CDR3, the DNA is TGTGCCAGCAGCCAAGACGCTAGGGTGTCGACCGGGGAGCTGTTTTTT. It translates to CASSQDARVSTGELFF.

This chain joins TRBV20-1 and TRBJ1-6; D is uncertain. Per the germline V gene, CDR1 is DFQATT and CDR2 is SNEGSKA (reference sequence). The CDR3 covers 16 residues. V dropped 0 bases and J dropped 10 bases, with 19 bases sitting between them. The CDR3 sequence: CSARETAGRNGSPLHF. As DNA, the CDR3 is TGCAGTGCTAGAGAAACTGCGGGGAGAAACGGGTCACCCCTCCACTTT.

This clonotype was counted at least ten times. The genes are TRBV15 and TRBJ2-3; the D is unclear. The CDR3 spans 14 residues. V was shortened by 3 bases and J by 1 base, with 8 bases between the two germline ends. CDR1 is LNHNV and CDR2 is YYDKDF in the germline V gene (reference sequence). As DNA, the CDR3 is TGTGCCACCAGCAGGCTAGAAGGCACAGATACGCAGTATTTT. As protein: CATSRLEGTDTQYF. Supplemented by reference TRBV15 and TRBJ2-3, the full variable domain reads DAMVIQNPRYQVTQFGKPVTLSCSQTLNHNVMYWYQQKSSQAPKLLFHYYDKDFNNEADTPDNFQSRRPNTSFCFLDIRSPGLGDTAMYLCATSRLEGTDTQYFGPGTRLTVL.

About this clonotype itself: The junction differs from germline at one of its ends, possibly a read error. The rearrangement links TRBV9 to TRBJ2-3; D gene uncertain. CDR1 and CDR2 from the germline V gene are SGDLS and YYNGEE. There are 15 residues in the CDR3. CDR3 nucleotides: TGTGCCAGCAGCGCAAGCCGGGTCCCCACATATACGCAGTATTTT. Translation: CASSASRVPTYTQYF.

This clonotype has a handful of counts. The chain links TRBV9 to TRBJ1-2; D may be TRBD1 (6 bases). Trimming took 2 bases from V and 0 from J, leaving 11 bases between them. The CDR3 has 15 amino acids. Germline CDR1 SGDLS, CDR2 YYNGEE. The CDR3 is CASSVAGVTNYGYTF. CDR3 DNA sequence: TGTGCCAGCAGCGTCGCAGGGGTAACTAACTATGGCTACACCTTC. Full variable domain (missing parts from reference TRBV9 and TRBJ1-2): DSGVTQTPKHLITATGQRVTLRCSPRSGDLSVYWYQQSLDQGLQFLIQYYNGEERAKGNILERFSAQQFPDLHSELNLSSLELGDSALYFCASSVAGVTNYGYTFGSGTRLTVV.